This T cell receptor (beta chain) was profiled in a study of radiotherapy plus CTLA-4 blockade in lung cancer. V lost 6 bases and J 7 bases, leaving 24 bases between the germline ends. The germline gives CDR1 ENHRY, CDR2 SYGVKD. This CDR3 contains 16 residues. TCRdb's table, derived via immunoSEQ multiplex PCR, lists solely in-frame clones and lacks some. The table has about 110,000 clones, 70% to 90% seen once. Focal radiation plus CTLA-4 blockade with ipilimumab was given to patients with chemo-refractory metastatic non-small-cell lung cancer. The starting material was peripheral blood, obtained from a patient treated with radiotherapy plus ipilimumab. The source is a human donor with non-small cell lung cancer that progressed on radiotherapy plus ipilimumab. Some clones in this sample may be carry-over from other donors' samples. This sequence joins TRBV10-3 and TRBJ1-2; possible D gene TRBD1, 5 bases. The chain's CDR3 is CAISYLHGATQGGYTF. The DNA for the CDR3 is TGTGCCATCAGCTACCTCCACGGGGCAACCCAGGGTGGCTACACCTTC.